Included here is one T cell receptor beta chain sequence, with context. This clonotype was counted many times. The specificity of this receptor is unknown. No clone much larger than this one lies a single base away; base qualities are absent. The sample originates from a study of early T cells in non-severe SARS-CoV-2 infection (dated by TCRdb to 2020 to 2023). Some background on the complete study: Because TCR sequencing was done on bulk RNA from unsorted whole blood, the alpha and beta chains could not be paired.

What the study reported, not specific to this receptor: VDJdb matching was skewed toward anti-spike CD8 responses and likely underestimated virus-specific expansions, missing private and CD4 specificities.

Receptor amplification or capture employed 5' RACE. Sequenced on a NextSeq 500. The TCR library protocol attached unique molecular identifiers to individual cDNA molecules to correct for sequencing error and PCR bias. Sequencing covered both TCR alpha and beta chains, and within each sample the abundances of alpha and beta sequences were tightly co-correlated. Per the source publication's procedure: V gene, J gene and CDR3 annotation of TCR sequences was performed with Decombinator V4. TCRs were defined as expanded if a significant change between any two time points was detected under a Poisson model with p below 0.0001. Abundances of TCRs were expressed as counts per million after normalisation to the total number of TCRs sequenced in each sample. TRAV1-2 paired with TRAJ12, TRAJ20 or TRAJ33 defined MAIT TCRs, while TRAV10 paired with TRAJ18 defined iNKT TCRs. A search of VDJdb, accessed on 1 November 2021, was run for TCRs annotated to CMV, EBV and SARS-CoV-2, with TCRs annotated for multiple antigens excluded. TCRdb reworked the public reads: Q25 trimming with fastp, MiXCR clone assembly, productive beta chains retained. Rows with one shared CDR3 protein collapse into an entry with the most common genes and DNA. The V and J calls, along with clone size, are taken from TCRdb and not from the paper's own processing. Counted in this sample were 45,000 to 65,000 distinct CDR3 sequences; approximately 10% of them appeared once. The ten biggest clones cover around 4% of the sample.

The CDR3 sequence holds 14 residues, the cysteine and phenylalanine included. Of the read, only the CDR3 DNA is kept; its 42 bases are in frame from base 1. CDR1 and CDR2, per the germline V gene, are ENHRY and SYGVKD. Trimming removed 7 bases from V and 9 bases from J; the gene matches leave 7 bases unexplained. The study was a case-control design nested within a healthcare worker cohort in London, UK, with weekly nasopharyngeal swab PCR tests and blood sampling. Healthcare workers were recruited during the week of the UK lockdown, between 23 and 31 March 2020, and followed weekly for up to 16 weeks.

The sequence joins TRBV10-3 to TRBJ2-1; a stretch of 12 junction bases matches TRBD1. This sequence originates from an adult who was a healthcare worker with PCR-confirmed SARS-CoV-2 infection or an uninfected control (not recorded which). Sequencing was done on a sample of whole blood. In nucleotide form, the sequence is TGTGCCATCACAAGGGACAGGGGGCCTAGTGAGCAGTTCTTC. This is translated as CAITRDRGPSEQFF.